The TCR beta chain under discussion was sequenced for a study of T cells in Graves' hyperthyroidism and ophthalmopathy. V was pared by 10 bases and J by 6 bases, with 16 bases between. Germline CDR1 is MNHEY and CDR2 is SVGEGT. This CDR3 spans 13 amino acids. Many counts were recorded for this clonotype. The target antigen is unknown. Regions amplified from RNA transcripts were the TCR beta CDR3 regions. HTBI primers were the set used in a first-round RT-PCR of the TCR CDR3. TCRdb re-called the multiplex PCR reads through MiXCR, storing one row per CDR3 protein. The table shows almost 350,000 distinct CDR3 sequences, with about a sixth occurring only once. Study-level findings and limits: Ophthalmopathy was model-predicted a median 6.5 months pre-onset.

V gene TRBV6-2 or TRBV6-3 combines with J gene TRBJ1-5; maybe TRBD1 (6 bases). The receptor was isolated from a woman aged 35 to 49 with Graves' ophthalmopathy. Sample: blood. CDR3 nucleotide sequence: TGTGCCACCACCGTACAGGGCGGTCAGCCCCAGCATTTT. It specifies CATTVQGGQPQHF.